One sample yielded the 19 T cell receptor beta chains listed below, sequenced in a study of CD8 T cells in Susac syndrome. With random hexamers, reverse transcription was performed on roughly 0.45 to 1 ug of RNA. MiXCR, run by TCRdb on the immunoSEQ multiplex PCR reads, gives a single entry per CDR3 protein. In the table there are 250,000 to 300,000 distinct CDR3 sequences, approximately 81% of which are singletons. The sample consisted of CD8+ T cells from PBMCs. All receptors derive from a human donor with multiple sclerosis.

A few counts support this clonotype. J is TRBJ2-1 and V is TRBV6-1, with a tentative D call TRBD2 (6 bases). The germline V and J ends were trimmed by 6 bases and 5 bases, with 17 bases remaining between them. Germline lookup yields CDR1 MNHNS and CDR2 SASEGT. The CDR3 is 15 amino acids. The CDR3 loop reads CASSLGTPSHNEQFF. For the CDR3, the DNA is TGTGCCAGCAGCCTCGGGACTCCGTCACACAATGAGCAGTTCTTC.

This chain joins TRBV15 and TRBJ2-2; D is uncertain. There are 13 residues in the CDR3. Trimming removed 9 bases at V and 2 bases at J, with 10 bases between. Per the germline V gene, CDR1 is LNHNV and CDR2 is YYDKDF (reference sequence). The chain's CDR3 is CATGSGNTGELFF. For the CDR3, the DNA is TGTGCCACGGGGTCTGGAAACACCGGGGAGCTGTTTTTT.

This sequence joins TRBV7-9 and TRBJ1-5; 7 bases map to TRBD1. Germline-derived CDR1 and CDR2 are SEHNR and FQNEAQ (reference sequence). This CDR3 has 14 amino acids. Germline trimming cut 4 bases from V and 4 bases from J; bases unmatched to any gene: 4. This chain's CDR3 is CASSSPTGNQPQHF. The CDR3 nucleotides read TGTGCCAGCAGCTCCCCGACAGGGAATCAGCCCCAGCATTTT.

This chain joins TRBV29-1 and TRBJ2-1, with 13 bases fitting TRBD2. The length of the CDR3 is 19 residues. V shed 4 bases, J shed 0 bases, and the junction held 12 bases outside the gene matches. Germline V gene data show CDR1 as SQVTM and CDR2 as ANQGSEA. CDR3 nucleotides: TGCAGCGTTGGCACCGGGACTAGCGGGACCCTGAGCTCCTACAATGAGCAGTTCTTC. It is translated as CSVGTGTSGTLSSYNEQFF.

J is TRBJ2-7 and V is TRBV4-1; a weak D match, TRBD1 (6 bases). The CDR3 consists of 16 residues. The V end lost 4 bases, the J end lost 3 bases, and 19 bases lay between the germline ends. Germline V gives CDR1 MGHRA, CDR2 YSYEKL. The CDR3 nucleotides read TGCGCCAGCAGCCCCCCCCTTTTGGCAGGGGACTACGAGCAGTACTTC. It codes for CASSPPLLAGDYEQYF.

This clonotype was detected only a few times. This chain connects TRBV7-2 to TRBJ2-1, with a tentative D call TRBD2 (6 bases). This CDR3 is 14 amino acids long. V was shortened by 3 bases and J by 3 bases, with 9 bases between the two germline ends. Germline loops: CDR1 SGHTA, CDR2 FQGNSA. The CDR3 sequence: CASSFSGIYNEQFF. The CDR3 nucleotides read TGTGCCAGCAGCTTTAGCGGTATCTACAATGAGCAGTTCTTC. Combining the CDR3 with reference TRBV7-2 and TRBJ2-1 gives the whole variable domain GAGVSQSPSNKVTEKGKDVELRCDPISGHTALYWYRQSLGQGLEFLIYFQGNSAPDKSGLPSDRFSAERTGGSVSTLTIQRTQQEDSAVYLCASSFSGIYNEQFFGPGTRLTVL.

This clonotype was observed a single time. CDR3 region: CASSLSAGVDPDTQYF. DNA of the CDR3: TGTGCCAGCAGTTTGTCGGCGGGAGTTGATCCAGATACGCAGTATTTT. The rearrangement links TRBV28 to TRBJ2-3; 7 bases align to TRBD2. Looked up from germline, CDR1 is MDHEN and CDR2 is SYDVKM. This CDR3 region has 16 residues. V was pared by 3 bases and J by 4 bases, with 10 bases of the junction left unmatched.

The chain combines TRBV27 with TRBJ2-1; a possible D gene is TRBD2 (5 bases). This CDR3 has 13 amino acids. Trimming left V 6 bases short and J 8 bases short, with 14 bases between. Germline-derived CDR1 and CDR2 are MNHEY and SMNVEV (reference sequence). Written as DNA, the CDR3 is TGTGCCAGCAGCCGACCGGGGTTGGATGAGCAGTTCTTC. Its translation is CASSRPGLDEQFF.

V gene TRBV7-9 combines with J gene TRBJ2-1; D unresolved. The CDR3 consists of 17 residues. Germline CDR1 reads SEHNR; CDR2 reads FQNEAQ (reference sequence). V was shortened by 4 bases and J by 4 bases, with 20 bases between the two germline ends. The CDR3 region is CASSYVSRLVDYNEQFF. CDR3 DNA sequence: TGTGCCAGCAGCTATGTCAGTCGACTCGTAGATTACAATGAGCAGTTCTTC.

This chain joins TRBV27 and TRBJ2-1, with a possible D match to TRBD2 (5 bases). The CDR3 extends over 15 amino acids. V lost 4 bases to trimming and J lost 3 bases, with 13 bases between them. Germline-derived CDR1 and CDR2 are MNHEY and SMNVEV (reference sequence). CDR3 coding DNA: TGTGCCAGCAGTTCTACGGAGGTAGGCTACAATGAGCAGTTCTTC. It codes for CASSSTEVGYNEQFF.

The chain carries TRBV20-1 and TRBJ2-1; TRBD2 matches at 12 bases. The V and J ends lost 5 bases and 5 bases, in that order; junction bases with no gene match: 7. The CDR3 is 15 amino acids. Germline assignment: CDR1 DFQATT and CDR2 SNEGSKA (reference sequence). The chain's CDR3 is CSAPRTSGANNEQFF. The CDR3 DNA reads as TGCAGTGCTCCCAGGACTAGCGGGGCTAACAATGAGCAGTTCTTC.

The chain couples TRBV6-1 to TRBJ1-2; the D gene is possibly TRBD1 (5 bases). Germline V gene lookup returns CDR1 MNHNS and CDR2 SASEGT. Deletions cut 7 bases from V and 4 bases from J, with 16 bases between. The CDR3 is made up of 14 amino acids. The CDR3, as DNA: TGTGCCAGCACCGAGACCCAGGGCGGCTATGGCTACACCTTC. The encoded protein is CASTETQGGYGYTF.

The rearrangement uses TRBV3-1 and TRBJ2-3, with 7 bases identical to TRBD2. CDR3 size: 17 residues. CDR1 LGHDT and CDR2 YNNKEL come from the germline V gene (reference sequence). Unmatched junction bases numbered 13, after V lost 1 base and J lost 6 bases. In DNA form, the CDR3 reads TGTGCCAGCAGCCAAGCTGGCTTGATCGGCGGGAGTGATACGCAGTATTTT. As protein: CASSQAGLIGGSDTQYF.

V and J are TRBV6-1 and TRBJ1-1; D remains unclear. The CDR3 has 12 residues. Trimming removed 6 bases at V and 6 bases at J, with 11 bases between. Germline values: CDR1 MNHNS, CDR2 SASEGT. The CDR3 DNA follows: TGTGCCAGCAGCCTCGCTGTCTCTGAAGCTTTCTTT. As protein: CASSLAVSEAFF.

V and J are TRBV7-6 and TRBJ2-7; D is undetermined. Deletions cut 2 bases from V and 5 bases from J, with 13 bases between. This CDR3 spans 14 amino acids. Germline CDR1 reads SGHVS; CDR2 reads FNYEAQ. CDR3 sequence (DNA): TGTGCCAGCAGCTTATCGGTAGAGCTTGACGAGCAGTACTTC. Its protein product is CASSLSVELDEQYF.

This chain joins TRBV5-6 and TRBJ2-7; 8 nucleotides line up with TRBD2. The CDR3 is 18 residues long. Germline V gene sequence: CDR1 SGHDT, CDR2 YYEEEE. V lost 1 base and J lost 0; bases outside the gene matches: 12. The CDR3 region is CASSLSWASGSSSYEQYF. The CDR3 region has the DNA TGTGCCAGCAGCTTGTCTTGGGCTAGCGGGTCTAGCTCCTACGAGCAGTACTTC.

This clonotype was seen only once. This chain links TRBV27 with TRBJ2-7; unclear D gene. This CDR3 has 12 amino acids. Germline-derived CDR1 and CDR2 are MNHEY and SMNVEV (reference sequence). Trimming removed 5 bases from V and 6 bases from J, with 11 bases in between. The CDR3 is CASSPGLGEQYF. Here the CDR3 DNA reads TGTGCCAGCAGTCCCGGGCTGGGCGAGCAGTACTTC.

The rearrangement links TRBV6-2 or TRBV6-3 to TRBJ2-6; tentatively, D is TRBD1 or TRBD2 (5 bases each). V was pared by 7 bases and J by 4 bases, with 17 bases between. The CDR3 covers 16 residues. Germline V gives CDR1 MNHEY, CDR2 SVGEGT. The CDR3 DNA reads as TGTGCCAGCAATGGGGACCTCGCGGTAGGGGCCAACGTCCTGACTTTC. Translating it yields CASNGDLAVGANVLTF.

J is TRBJ2-7 and V is TRBV27; 11 nucleotides agree with TRBD1. The CDR3 covers 14 residues. In germline, CDR1 is MNHEY, CDR2 SMNVEV (reference sequence). J gave up 5 bases and V 5 bases, and 5 bases lay outside the gene matches. In nucleotides, the CDR3 is TGTGCCAGCAGTACCCGGACAGGGGGCCACGAGCAGTACTTC. Its protein product is CASSTRTGGHEQYF.